What follows are 17 T cell receptor beta chains derived from one specimen sequenced in a study of human T cells and chemical hapten exposure. One entry per CDR3 protein, called by TCRdb with MiXCR from the RACE reads. The sample holds 300,000 to 400,000 distinct CDR3 sequences; approximately 5.1% are singletons and the top ten take 2.5% to 3%. Time point of the sample: pre-sensitization, week 0. As for treatment: therapeutic diphenylcyclopropenone sensitization with weekly scalp DPC. This sample comprised whole blood, obtained in connection with sensitization to the hapten diphenylcyclopropenone (DPC). The receptor source for this set is a woman aged 45-65 years with alopecia areata. Some clones in this sample may be carry-over from other donors' samples.

The table lists this clonotype with many counts. The chain has TRBV11-3 and TRBJ2-3, with D maybe TRBD2 (6 bases). The germline V and J ends were trimmed by 5 bases and 4 bases, with 22 bases remaining between them. From germline, CDR1 is SGHNT and CDR2 YENEEA. This CDR3 has 17 amino acids. CDR3 bases: TGTGCCAGCAGCCCCGGGGGTTGGGAGCGAGGAGCAGATACGCAGTATTTT. It codes for CASSPGGWERGADTQYF.

This clonotype was seen at least ten times. The chain combines TRBV5-5 with TRBJ1-1; D gene ambiguous. The CDR3 sequence is 12 residues long. CDR1 and CDR2 (germline): SGHKS, YYEKEE (reference sequence). Trimming shortened V by 4 bases and J by 0 bases, and 4 bases separated the two germline ends. The CDR3 loop is CASSEVNTEAFF. DNA for the CDR3: TGTGCCAGCAGCGAAGTGAACACTGAAGCTTTCTTT. Based on the CDR3 plus reference TRBV5-5 and TRBJ1-1, the full variable domain is DAGVTQSPTHLIKTRGQQVTLRCSPISGHKSVSWYQQVLGQGPQFIFQYYEKEERGRGNFPDRFSARQFPNYSSELNVNALLLGDSALYLCASSEVNTEAFFGQGTRLTVV.

This clonotype was seen many times. The V and J genes are TRBV7-2 and TRBJ1-3, with unresolved D. The CDR3 spans 15 residues. Trimming left V 2 bases short and J 0 bases short, with 8 bases between. Germline CDR1 is SGHTA and CDR2 is FQGNSA. The CDR3 loop reads CASSLFGSSGNTIYF. CDR3 in DNA: TGTGCCAGCAGCTTATTCGGCAGCTCTGGAAACACCATATATTTT.

This sequence joins TRBV9 and TRBJ1-4, with D tentatively TRBD1 (6 bases). Germline values: CDR1 SGDLS, CDR2 YYNGEE. Trimming removed 4 bases from V and 7 bases from J, with 20 bases in between. This CDR3 spans 16 amino acids. The CDR3 nucleotides are TGTGCCAGCAGCACCCGGACCGGGACAAGGGGTGAAAAACTGTTTTTT. This encodes CASSTRTGTRGEKLFF.

The chain uses TRBV6-1 and TRBJ1-1; D gene ambiguous. The CDR3 spans 9 residues. Trimming removed 11 bases at V and 7 bases at J, with 8 bases between. Germline CDR1 reads MNHNS; CDR2 reads SASEGT. The CDR3 reads CAAESEAFF. In DNA, the CDR3 is TGTGCCGCTGAGAGTGAAGCTTTCTTT.

This clonotype showed up many times. The chain recombines TRBV5-6 with TRBJ2-4; no definite D call. Germline V lookup: CDR1 SGHDT, CDR2 YYEEEE. V lost 0 bases and J 0 bases, leaving 4 bases between the germline ends. CDR3 length: 14 residues. The CDR3 is CASSLAGAKNIQYF. DNA for the CDR3: TGTGCCAGCAGCTTGGCGGGAGCCAAAAACATTCAGTACTTC. The full variable domain, completed using reference TRBV5-6 and TRBJ2-4, is DAGVTQSPTHLIKTRGQQVTLRCSPKSGHDTVSWYQQALGQGPQFIFQYYEEEERQRGNFPDRFSGHQFPNYSSELNVNALLLGDSALYLCASSLAGAKNIQYFGAGTRLSVL.

This clonotype was seen a handful of times. This rearrangement joins TRBV6-6 to TRBJ2-3; TRBD2 agrees at 16 bases. Germline trimming cut 11 bases from V and 4 bases from J; bases unmatched to any gene: 6. CDR1 MNHNY and CDR2 SVGAGI come from the germline V gene (reference sequence). The CDR3 totals 15 residues. In DNA form, the CDR3 reads TGTGCCGTCTCCGGGACTAGCGGGAGGGCAGATACGCAGTATTTT. It codes for CAVSGTSGRADTQYF.

The table lists this clonotype with many counts. The chain carries TRBV7-2 and TRBJ2-1, with 9 bases fitting TRBD1. This CDR3 has 16 amino acids. Trimming took 5 bases from V and 2 from J; bases not matched to a gene: 7. The germline V gene encodes CDR1 SGHTA and CDR2 FQGNSA. CDR3 nucleotides: TGTGCCAGCAGCCCTACAGGGGGCAGTACCTACAATGAGCAGTTCTTC. Translation: CASSPTGGSTYNEQFF.

This clonotype occurred a few times. The chain has TRBV5-4 and TRBJ2-3, with D perhaps TRBD2 (6 bases). Germline-derived CDR1 and CDR2 are SGHNT and YYREEE (reference sequence). V lost 3 bases, J lost 13 bases, and 12 bases lay in between. The CDR3 is made up of 11 amino acids. The CDR3 is CASSWGLHEYF. DNA for the CDR3: TGTGCCAGCAGCTGGGGACTGCATGAGTATTTT.

Ten or more counts support this clonotype. The V gene is TRBV7-9, the J gene TRBJ2-1; 10 bases map to TRBD1. The ends lost 6 bases at V and 10 bases at J; junction bases unmatched: 15. There are 16 residues in the CDR3. Germline V gives CDR1 SEHNR, CDR2 FQNEAQ (reference sequence). CDR3: CASRIGRGQGPQEQFF. Written as DNA, the CDR3 is TGTGCCAGCAGAATAGGCCGGGGACAGGGGCCGCAAGAGCAGTTCTTC.

This clonotype was seen more than once but under ten times. The chain links TRBV12-3 or TRBV12-4 to TRBJ2-1; no reliable D call. The V gene lost 3 bases and the J gene lost 6 bases, with 12 bases spanning the gap. The CDR3 sequence is 14 residues long. CDR3 sequence reads: CASSLRGWGNEQFF. CDR3 nucleotide sequence: TGTGCCAGCAGTTTGAGAGGTTGGGGCAATGAGCAGTTCTTC.

This clonotype was counted at least ten times. J is TRBJ1-6 and V is TRBV4-1; D is ambiguous. Germline V gives CDR1 MGHRA, CDR2 YSYEKL. Trimming pared 1 base from V and 3 bases from J, leaving 13 bases between. The length of the CDR3 is 17 residues. The CDR3 loop reads CASSQVVAADYNSPLHF. CDR3 DNA sequence: TGCGCCAGCAGCCAAGTGGTAGCAGCGGACTATAATTCACCCCTCCACTTT.

This clonotype has just a few counts. This CDR3 is CASSVSGSSYGYTF. The CDR3 DNA is TGTGCCAGCAGTGTCTCCGGGAGTAGCTATGGCTACACCTTC. The chain couples TRBV12-3 or TRBV12-4 to TRBJ1-2; D is unresolved. The V gene lost 5 bases and the J gene lost 4 bases, with 14 bases spanning the gap. The CDR3 runs to 14 residues.

The CDR3 DNA sequence: TGCGCCAGCAGCTTGGGGGACAGACATCAGCCCCAGCATTTT. It codes for CASSLGDRHQPQHF. The chain is built from TRBV5-1 and TRBJ1-5; 7 bases map to TRBD1. The CDR3 covers 14 residues. Losses at the gene ends were 0 bases for V and 5 bases for J; bases not matched to a gene: 2. Germline CDR1 is SGHRS and CDR2 is YFSETQ.

This sequence joins TRBV5-1 and TRBJ1-1, with 9 positions matching TRBD1. V dropped 2 bases and J dropped 5; count of bases not matched to a gene: 7. Per germline, CDR1 SGHRS and CDR2 YFSETQ. CDR3 length equals 15 residues. The CDR3 nucleotides read TGCGCCAGCAGCTTTCAGACAGGGGGATTTACTGAAGCTTTCTTT. Protein sequence: CASSFQTGGFTEAFF.

The chain has TRBV28 and TRBJ2-7, with 7 bases identical to TRBD2. V dropped 6 bases and J dropped 13; count of bases not matched to a gene: 15. Germline V lookup: CDR1 MDHEN, CDR2 SYDVKM. This CDR3 is built from 13 residues. The CDR3 nucleotides read TGTGCCAGCAGCCCGAACCGACTAGCCGCCGGTTACTTC. Amino acid sequence: CASSPNRLAAGYF.

This clonotype showed up many times. The chain couples TRBV12-3 or TRBV12-4 to TRBJ2-1; no firm D call. The CDR3 runs 14 residues. Between the trimmed V and J ends, which lost 3 bases and 7 bases, there was a span of 13 bases. This chain's CDR3 is CASSFTTALNEQFF. The CDR3 nucleotides are TGTGCCAGCAGTTTTACTACAGCTTTAAATGAGCAGTTCTTC.